One and the same sample provided the 10 T cell receptor beta chains below, sequenced in a study of blood T cell repertoires in COVID-19. Some clones are missing from TCRdb's copy, which holds only in-frame ones; the method was immunoSEQ multiplex PCR. The data hold hundreds of thousands of clones, with 70% to 90% observed a single time. Material for sequencing was PBMCs or T cells enriched from blood (not recorded which). Source of these receptors: a woman in her 50s in a cohort exposed to, infected with or recovered from COVID-19 (not recorded which).

The chain has TRBV11-2 and TRBJ1-1, with D maybe TRBD1 (6 bases). The CDR3 has 17 amino acids. V was shortened by 5 bases and J by 11 bases, with 30 bases between the two germline ends. Germline loops: CDR1 SGHAT, CDR2 FQNNGV. The CDR3 region is CASSPGQRRFPALEAFF. The CDR3 nucleotides read TGTGCCAGCAGCCCCGGACAGAGAAGATTTCCCGCTCTGGAGGCTTTCTTT. Drawing the rest from reference TRBV11-2 and TRBJ1-1, the complete variable domain is EAGVAQSPRYKIIEKRQSVAFWCNPISGHATLYWYQQILGQGPKLLIQFQNNGVVDDSQLPKDRFSAERLKGVDSTLKIQPAKLEDSAVYLCASSPGQRRFPALEAFFGQGTRLTVV.

This chain uses TRBV13 with TRBJ2-3, with TRBD2 identical over 10 bases. Germline V CDR1 and CDR2: PRHDT, FYEKMQ (reference sequence). Unmatched junction bases numbered 4, after V lost 2 bases and J lost 2 bases. This CDR3 comprises 16 residues. For the CDR3, the DNA is TGTGCCAGCAGCTTACTAGCGGGGGTTTCCACAGATACGCAGTATTTT. Protein sequence: CASSLLAGVSTDTQYF.

The rearrangement links TRBV6-5 to TRBJ1-3, with 8 positions matching TRBD1. This CDR3 has 15 amino acids. Trimming at V came to 8 bases and at J to 3 bases, leaving 9 bases not matched to a gene. The V gene's germline CDR1 is MNHEY and CDR2 SVGAGI. This CDR3 reads CASSVSGGGGNTIYF. As DNA, the CDR3 is TGTGCCAGCTCGGTGTCAGGGGGCGGTGGAAACACCATATATTTT.

This clone has just one count. The chain joins TRBV30 to TRBJ2-7; 8 bases map to TRBD1. The CDR3 is 15 amino acids. Germline values: CDR1 GTSNPN, CDR2 SVGIG (reference sequence). V lost 0 bases, J lost 4 bases, and 8 bases stayed unmatched. For the CDR3, the DNA is TGTGCCTGGAGTGTACGGGCAGGGGGCGGTTACGAGCAGTACTTC. This codes for CAWSVRAGGGYEQYF.

V gene TRBV11-1 combines with J gene TRBJ1-2, with 10 positions matching TRBD1. Germline CDR1 is SGHAT and CDR2 is FQDESV (reference sequence). The trim removed 4 bases at V and 6 bases at J, leaving 5 bases unmatched. This CDR3 comprises 14 residues. The CDR3 sequence is CASSWGTGAHGYTF. CDR3 nucleotide sequence: TGTGCCAGCAGCTGGGGGACAGGGGCGCATGGCTACACCTTC.

The chain carries TRBV2 and TRBJ2-3; D is undetermined. This CDR3 region has 12 residues. With 5 bases removed from V and 2 bases from J, the gap between germline ends came to 5 bases. CDR1 and CDR2 from the germline V gene are SNHLY and FYNNEI. This CDR3 is CASSTVTDTQYF. The CDR3 nucleotides read TGTGCCAGCAGTACAGTCACAGATACGCAGTATTTT.

This clone was recorded a few times. The V call is TRBV2, the J call TRBJ1-1, with TRBD1 matching 8 bases. V was clipped by 6 bases and J by 3 bases; unmatched bases: 3. CDR3 length: 13 residues. Germline V CDR1 and CDR2: SNHLY, FYNNEI. DNA for the CDR3: TGTGCCAGCAGCGGACAGGGAGACACTGAAGCTTTCTTT. Translating gives CASSGQGDTEAFF. Looking up the rest from reference TRBV2 and TRBJ1-1 gives the full variable domain: EPEVTQTPSHQVTQMGQEVILRCVPISNHLYFYWYRQILGQKVEFLVSFYNNEISEKSEIFDDQFSVERPDGSNFTLKIRSTKLEDSAMYFCASSGQGDTEAFFGQGTRLTVV.

This chain uses TRBV29-1 with TRBJ2-1; perhaps TRBD2 as D (6 bases). Trimming shortened V by 6 bases and J by 3 bases, and 21 bases separated the two germline ends. Germline V gene lookup returns CDR1 SQVTM and CDR2 ANQGSEA. The CDR3 has 16 amino acids. CDR3 DNA sequence: TGCAGCGTACATGGGGGAAACGGGGGAGGCTACAATGAGCAGTTCTTC. Residues: CSVHGGNGGGYNEQFF.

This rearrangement joins TRBV5-1 to TRBJ1-3; no reliable D call. There are 14 residues in the CDR3. V lost 4 bases and J 2 bases, leaving 10 bases between the germline ends. The germline gives CDR1 SGHRS, CDR2 YFSETQ. The CDR3 region is CASSLGFPGNTIYF. The CDR3 bases are TGCGCCAGCAGCCTAGGATTCCCTGGAAACACCATATATTTT.

The V gene is TRBV30, the J gene TRBJ1-6; TRBD1 might be the D (6 bases). Germline CDR1 GTSNPN, CDR2 SVGIG (reference sequence). The CDR3 sequence is 18 residues long. Trimming pared 0 bases from V and 0 bases from J, leaving 15 bases between. The CDR3 bases are TGTGCCTGGAGTGTATTGACAGGCCATAGCTCCTATAATTCACCCCTCCACTTT. Protein product: CAWSVLTGHSSYNSPLHF.